Presented here are 13 T cell receptor beta chains from one specimen sequenced in a study of T cell responses to AZD1222 COVID-19 vaccine (dated by TCRdb to about 2021). The library was built by means of the immunoSEQ multiplex PCR assay. Entries here come from immuneACCESS through TCRdb and include only in-frame sequences with V and J called. Some clones fail to appear in such tables; in the studies checked, an unresolved V gene covers under half of the shortfall, and the cause of the remainder is unknown. Counted in this sample were roughly 150,000 clones; over 85% of them appeared once. 1.6% of the sample belongs to the ten largest clones. This sample's time point label indicates: baseline before first vaccination. The input for sequencing was peripheral blood, taken on day 0 of AZD1222 vaccination. These receptors came from an adult in good health.

The chain combines TRBV18 with TRBJ1-2, with D possibly being TRBD1 (5 bases). Germline V gene lookup returns CDR1 KGHSH and CDR2 LQKENI. This CDR3 is 15 amino acids long. Trimming cost V 4 bases and J 0 bases, with 12 bases left between them. The CDR3 loop is CASSQQKTANYGYTF. In nucleotides, the CDR3 is TGTGCCAGCTCACAGCAGAAGACAGCTAACTATGGCTACACCTTC.

The V and J genes are TRBV27 and TRBJ1-1; possibly TRBD1 for D (5 bases). The length of the CDR3 is 13 residues. The V and J ends lost 8 bases and 0 bases respectively, with 10 bases between them. The germline gives CDR1 MNHEY, CDR2 SMNVEV (reference sequence). This CDR3 is CASSGRMNTEAFF. CDR3 in DNA: TGTGCCAGCTCGGGACGGATGAACACTGAAGCTTTCTTT.

The rearrangement uses TRBV30 and TRBJ1-4; TRBD1 matches 8 bases. V shed 1 base and J 9 bases; nucleotides not matched to a gene: 7. The CDR3 totals 14 residues. Germline CDR1 GTSNPN, CDR2 SVGIG (reference sequence). CDR3 nucleotide sequence: TGTGCCTGGAGTGGTGTCAGGGGGCAGAAAAAACTGTTTTTT. Translating gives CAWSGVRGQKKLFF.

The chain links TRBV7-2 to TRBJ2-1, with D perhaps matching TRBD1 or TRBD2 (5 bases each). CDR3 length: 15 residues. V lost 5 bases and J lost 4, with 15 bases in between. CDR1 and CDR2 (germline): SGHTA, FQGNSA. The CDR3 DNA is TGTGCCAGCAGCCCTTGGGGTGGGGGTTACAATGAGCAGTTCTTC. Translating it yields CASSPWGGGYNEQFF.

The chain has TRBV18 and TRBJ1-5; TRBD1 is a possible D gene (6 bases). CDR3 length: 18 amino acids. V lost 4 bases, J lost 1 base, and 20 bases lay in between. Germline V gene lookup returns CDR1 KGHSH and CDR2 LQKENI. CDR3: CASSRRSQGNLSNQPQHF. The CDR3 DNA sequence: TGTGCCAGCTCACGAAGGTCCCAGGGGAATCTGAGCAATCAGCCCCAGCATTTT.

This sequence joins TRBV7-8 and TRBJ1-1, with 7 bases lining up with TRBD1. This CDR3 is built from 14 residues. V shed 5 bases, J shed 1 base, and the junction held 4 bases outside the gene matches. Germline V lookup: CDR1 SGHVS, CDR2 FQNEAQ. CDR3 nucleotide sequence: TGTGCCAGCAGCGAAGGGACAGCGAACACTGAAGCTTTCTTT. The encoded protein is CASSEGTANTEAFF.

The chain recombines TRBV5-5 with TRBJ2-1; D perhaps matches TRBD2 (7 bases). Germline V gene lookup returns CDR1 SGHKS and CDR2 YYEKEE (reference sequence). Trimming removed 0 bases from V and 7 bases from J, with 14 bases in between. This CDR3 region has 15 residues. In DNA form, the CDR3 reads TGTGCCAGCAGCTTGGTAGGGGGGGCATATAATGAGCAGTTCTTC. It translates to CASSLVGGAYNEQFF.

The V and J genes are TRBV6-5 and TRBJ1-1, with a tentative D call TRBD1 (6 bases). Germline CDR1 and CDR2: MNHEY and SVGAGI. This CDR3 has 13 residues. V lost 7 bases and J 5 bases, leaving 14 bases between the germline ends. The DNA for the CDR3 is TGTGCCAGCAAGGCAGGGGAGGGGACTGAAGCTTTCTTT. Residues: CASKAGEGTEAFF.

V is TRBV5-5 and J is TRBJ1-2; possible D gene TRBD1, 6 bases. Trimming shortened V by 3 bases and J by 2 bases, and 11 bases separated the two germline ends. This CDR3 comprises 14 residues. Germline V gene data show CDR1 as SGHKS and CDR2 as YYEKEE (reference sequence). The CDR3 here is CASSSKGENYGYTF. Written as DNA, the CDR3 is TGTGCCAGCAGCTCGAAGGGGGAAAACTATGGCTACACCTTC.

The V and J genes are TRBV5-1 and TRBJ2-5; D tentatively reads TRBD1 or TRBD2 (6 bases each). Per germline, CDR1 SGHRS and CDR2 YFSETQ. The ends were cut back, 4 bases at V and 5 bases at J, with 9 bases in the middle. This CDR3 spans 12 amino acids. The CDR3 sequence is CASSRRGETQYF. The CDR3, as DNA: TGCGCCAGCAGCCGGAGGGGGGAGACCCAGTACTTC.

The CDR3 bases are TGTGCCAGCAGTTTAAGGGGGACACTTAATCAGCCCCAGCATTTT. It is translated as CASSLRGTLNQPQHF. The V and J genes are TRBV28 and TRBJ1-5; D perhaps matches TRBD1 (6 bases). This CDR3 spans 15 amino acids. The V and J ends lost 2 bases and 4 bases respectively, with 12 bases between them. The germline V gene encodes CDR1 MDHEN and CDR2 SYDVKM.

The chain joins TRBV5-6 to TRBJ1-5, with D perhaps matching TRBD1 (5 bases). This CDR3 has 16 residues. V was cut by 1 base and J by 1 base, with 12 bases left in between. Germline lookup yields CDR1 SGHDT and CDR2 YYEEEE. The CDR3 coding sequence is TGTGCCAGCAGCTTGCGCCCCTGGGGGAGCAATCAGCCCCAGCATTTT. It encodes CASSLRPWGSNQPQHF.

In nucleotides, the CDR3 is TGTGCCAGCAGGCAGACCAATCAGCCCCAGCATTTT. Protein product: CASRQTNQPQHF. The V gene is TRBV3-1 (or the pseudogene TRBV3-2), the J gene TRBJ1-5; no reliable D call. Germline V lookup: CDR1 LGHDT, CDR2 YNNKEL (reference sequence). V was shortened by 6 bases and J by 3 bases, with 6 bases between the two germline ends. The CDR3 runs 12 residues.